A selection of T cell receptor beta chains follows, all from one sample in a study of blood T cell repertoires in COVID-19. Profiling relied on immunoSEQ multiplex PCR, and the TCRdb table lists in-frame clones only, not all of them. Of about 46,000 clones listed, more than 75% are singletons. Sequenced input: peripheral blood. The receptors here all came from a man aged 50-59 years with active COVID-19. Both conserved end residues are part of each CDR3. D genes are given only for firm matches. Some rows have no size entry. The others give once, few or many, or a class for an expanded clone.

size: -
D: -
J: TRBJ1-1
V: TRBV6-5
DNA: TGTGCCAGCCGAGAGGGTGTGGAAGTGACTGAAGCTTTCTTT
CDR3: CASREGVEVTEAFF

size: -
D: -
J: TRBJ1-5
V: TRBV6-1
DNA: TGTGCCAGCAGTGAAGGGGCAGGGGGCAATCAGCCCCAGCATTTT
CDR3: CASSEGAGGNQPQHF

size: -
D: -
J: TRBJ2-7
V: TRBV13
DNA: TGTGCCAGCAGCCTTACCCGGGGCGAGCAGTACTTC
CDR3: CASSLTRGEQYF

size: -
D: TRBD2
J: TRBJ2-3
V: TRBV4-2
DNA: TGTGCCAGCAGCCTCGGACTAGCGCCCACAGATACGCAGTATTTT
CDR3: CASSLGLAPTDTQYF

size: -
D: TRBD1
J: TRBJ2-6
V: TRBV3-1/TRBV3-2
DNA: TGTGCCAGCAGCCGACGGACAGGGGGTTTCTCTGGGGCCAACGTCCTGACTTTC
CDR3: CASSRRTGGFSGANVLTF

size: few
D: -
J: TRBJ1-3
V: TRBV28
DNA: TGTGCCAGCAGTTTCCCTCTACAGGGCTCTGGAAACACCATATATTTT
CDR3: CASSFPLQGSGNTIYF

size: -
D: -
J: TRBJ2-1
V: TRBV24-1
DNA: TGTGCCACCCGTTGTGTGAGCTCCTACAATGAGCAGTTCTTC
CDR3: CATRCVSSYNEQFF

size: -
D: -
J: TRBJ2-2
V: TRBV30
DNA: TGTGCCTGGATGGGGGGAGAGGACACCGGGGAGCTGTTTTTT
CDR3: CAWMGGEDTGELFF

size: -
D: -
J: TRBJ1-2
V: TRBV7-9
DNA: TGTGCCAGCAGCTTGCCGGCTAACTATGGCTACACCTTC
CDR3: CASSLPANYGYTF

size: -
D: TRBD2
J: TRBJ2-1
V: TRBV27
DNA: TGTGCCAGCAGACAGCGGGGATACAATGAGCAGTTCTTC
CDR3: CASRQRGYNEQFF

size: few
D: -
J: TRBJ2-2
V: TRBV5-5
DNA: TGTGCCAGCAGCCGCGGACAGAATGCCGGGGAGCTGTTTTTT
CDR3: CASSRGQNAGELFF

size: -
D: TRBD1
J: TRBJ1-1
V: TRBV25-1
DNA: TGTGCCAGCAGTGAATACAGGGGGGAGATTGGCACTGAAGCTTTCTTT
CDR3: CASSEYRGEIGTEAFF

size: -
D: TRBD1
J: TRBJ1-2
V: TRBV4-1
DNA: TGCGCCAGCAGCCTCCGGGACAGGGGAGACTATGGCTACACCTTC
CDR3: CASSLRDRGDYGYTF

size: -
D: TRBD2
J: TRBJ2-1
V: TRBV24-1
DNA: TGTGCCACCAGTGATCCCGGGACTAGCGGAGAGGTCAATGAGCAGTTCTTC
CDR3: CATSDPGTSGEVNEQFF

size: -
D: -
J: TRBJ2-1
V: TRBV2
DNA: TGTGCCAGCAGGGCAGGGCGGAAACTAGCCCGGGGACACAATGAGCAGTTCTTC
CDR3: CASRAGRKLARGHNEQFF

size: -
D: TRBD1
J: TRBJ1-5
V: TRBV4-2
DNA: TGTGCCAGCAGCACGGACAGGGCGGGGCCCCAGCATTTT
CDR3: CASSTDRAGPQHF

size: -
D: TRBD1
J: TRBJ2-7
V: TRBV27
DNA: TGTGCCAGCAGTCCAGACCCGACCCGGGGACAGCTCTCCTACGAGCAGTACTTC
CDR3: CASSPDPTRGQLSYEQYF

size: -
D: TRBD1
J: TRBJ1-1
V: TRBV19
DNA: TGTGCCAGTAGTATATTGGACAGGGAGGGTGAAGCTTTCTTT
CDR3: CASSILDREGEAFF

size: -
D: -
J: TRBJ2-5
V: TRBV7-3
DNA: TGTGCCAGCAGCTTAGGTAGCGGAGTAACACAAGAGACCCAGTACTTC
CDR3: CASSLGSGVTQETQYF

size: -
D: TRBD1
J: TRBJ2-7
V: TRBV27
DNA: TGTGCCAGCAGTTTTAGTGGGACAGGGGGACGGCAGTACTTC
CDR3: CASSFSGTGGRQYF

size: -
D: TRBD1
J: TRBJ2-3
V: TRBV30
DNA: TGTGCCTGGGCCCGGGACAGGGGCACAGATACGCAGTATTTT
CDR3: CAWARDRGTDTQYF

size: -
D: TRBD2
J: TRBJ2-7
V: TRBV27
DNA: TGTGCCAGCAGTTTGAAAGGACTAGCGGGATCCTACGAGCAGTACTTC
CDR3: CASSLKGLAGSYEQYF

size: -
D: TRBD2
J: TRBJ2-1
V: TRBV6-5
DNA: TGTGCCAGCAGTTACCGCGGGAGAGTCTACAATGAGCAGTTCTTC
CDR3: CASSYRGRVYNEQFF

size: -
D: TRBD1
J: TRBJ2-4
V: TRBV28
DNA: TGTGCCAGCAGTTACCTTCCGGGACAGGGAGGAAACATTCAGTACTTC
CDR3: CASSYLPGQGGNIQYF

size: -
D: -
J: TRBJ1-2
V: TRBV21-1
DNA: TGTGCCAGCAGCAAAGTGCGGGCGGCTGGCTACACCTTC
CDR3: CASSKVRAAGYTF

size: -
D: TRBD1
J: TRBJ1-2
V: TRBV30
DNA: TGTGCCTGGAGTGTAAGGGGGCAGGGGGGAGGCTACACCTTC
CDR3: CAWSVRGQGGGYTF

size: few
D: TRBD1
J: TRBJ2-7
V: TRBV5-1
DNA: TGCGCCAGCAGCTTCAGTGGGACAGGGAGCGAGCAGTACTTC
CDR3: CASSFSGTGSEQYF

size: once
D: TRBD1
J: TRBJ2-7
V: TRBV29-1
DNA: TGCAGCGGGTGGACAGGGTCAGGCGAGCAGTACTTC
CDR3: CSGWTGSGEQYF

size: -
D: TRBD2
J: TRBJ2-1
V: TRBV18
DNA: TGTGCCAGCTCACCGTATAAGACTAGCGGGAGTGTGAATGAGCAGTTCTTC
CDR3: CASSPYKTSGSVNEQFF

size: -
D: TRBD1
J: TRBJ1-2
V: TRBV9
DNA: TGTGCCAGCAGCGTCTCAGGGGGTATGGGCTACACCTTC
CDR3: CASSVSGGMGYTF

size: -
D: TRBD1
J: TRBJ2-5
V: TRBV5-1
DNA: TGCGCCAGCAGCCGGACAGGGATAGAGACCCAGTACTTC
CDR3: CASSRTGIETQYF

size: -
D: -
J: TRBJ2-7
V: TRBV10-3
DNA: TGTGCCATCAGACCAGGGTTTGGTGGCGAGCAGTACTTC
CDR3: CAIRPGFGGEQYF

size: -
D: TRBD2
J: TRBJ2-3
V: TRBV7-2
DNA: TGTGCCAGCAGCTTACGGACTAGCGGGGGGGCCGGCACAGATACGCAGTATTTT
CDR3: CASSLRTSGGAGTDTQYF

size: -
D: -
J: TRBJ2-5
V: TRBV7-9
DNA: TGTGCCAGCAGCCCCCGGGTTTCGGCGGAGACCCAGTACTTC
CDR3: CASSPRVSAETQYF

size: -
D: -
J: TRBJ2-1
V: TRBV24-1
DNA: TGTGCCACCAGTGATTTGACTTCCAATGAGCAGTTCTTC
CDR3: CATSDLTSNEQFF

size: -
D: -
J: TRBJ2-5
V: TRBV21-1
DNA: TGTGCCAGCAGCAAAGGGGCTAGCGGGAGGGGTGAGACCCAGTACTTC
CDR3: CASSKGASGRGETQYF

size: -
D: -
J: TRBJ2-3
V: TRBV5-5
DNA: TGTGCCAGCAGCACCTTCGGGGAGACAGATACGCAGTATTTT
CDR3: CASSTFGETDTQYF

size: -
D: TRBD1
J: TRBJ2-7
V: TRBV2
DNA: TGTGCCAGCAGTGAAGGACAGGGTCTCTACGAGCAGTACTTC
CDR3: CASSEGQGLYEQYF

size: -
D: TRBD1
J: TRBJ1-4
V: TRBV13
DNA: TGTGCCAGCAGCCTACGGACAGGGGGTTGGGAAAAACTGTTTTTT
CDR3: CASSLRTGGWEKLFF

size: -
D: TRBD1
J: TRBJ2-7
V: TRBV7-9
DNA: TGTGCCAGCAGCCCCAGACCGGGACAGGGGGCGTACGAGCAGTACTTC
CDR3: CASSPRPGQGAYEQYF

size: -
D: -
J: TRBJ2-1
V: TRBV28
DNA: TGTGCCAGCAGTTTATACACGAGCGCCTCCTACAATGAGCAGTTCTTC
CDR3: CASSLYTSASYNEQFF

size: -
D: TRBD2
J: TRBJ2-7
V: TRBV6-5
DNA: TGTGCCAGCAGTTATAGCGGGGGGGTTTCCTACGAGCAGTACTTC
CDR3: CASSYSGGVSYEQYF

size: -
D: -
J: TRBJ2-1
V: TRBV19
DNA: TGTGCCAGTAGTACCTCTATGGATGAGCAGTTCTTC
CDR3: CASSTSMDEQFF

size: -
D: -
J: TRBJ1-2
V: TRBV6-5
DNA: TGTGCCAGCCACAATGGGCTGTACGGCTACACCTTC
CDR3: CASHNGLYGYTF

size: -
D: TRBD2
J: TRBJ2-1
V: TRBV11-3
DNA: TGTGCCAGCAGCTTAGATGGGACTAGTGACAATGAGCAGTTCTTC
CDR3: CASSLDGTSDNEQFF

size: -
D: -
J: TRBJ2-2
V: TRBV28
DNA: TGTGCCAGCAGCCAAGGGGGGGCCAGCGCCGGGGAGCTGTTTTTT
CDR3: CASSQGGASAGELFF

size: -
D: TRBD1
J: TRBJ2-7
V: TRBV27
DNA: TGTGCCAGCAGGGCGACTCAGGGGGTTTCCCCCCTCGTTAGGCAGTACTTC
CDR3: CASRATQGVSPLVRQYF

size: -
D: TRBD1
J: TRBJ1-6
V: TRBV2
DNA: TGTGCCAGCAAAGGACAGGTTATGAATTCACCCCTCCACTTT
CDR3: CASKGQVMNSPLHF

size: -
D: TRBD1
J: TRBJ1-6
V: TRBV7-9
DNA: TGTGCCAGCAGCCGTGGGACAGGGGATAATTCACCCCTCCACTTT
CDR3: CASSRGTGDNSPLHF

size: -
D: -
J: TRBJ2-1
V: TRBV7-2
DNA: TGTGCCAGCAGCTTAGCGCGGGGTAGCCGGTACTACAATGAGCAGTTCTTC
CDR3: CASSLARGSRYYNEQFF

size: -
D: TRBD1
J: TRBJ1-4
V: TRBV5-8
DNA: TGTGCCAGCAGCTCCCGGGACAGGGGGCGCATTAATGAAAAACTGTTTTTT
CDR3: CASSSRDRGRINEKLFF

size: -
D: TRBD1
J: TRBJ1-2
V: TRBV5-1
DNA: TGCGCCAGCAGGTTGAGACAGGGGGCCGTCTATGGCTACACCTTC
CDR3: CASRLRQGAVYGYTF

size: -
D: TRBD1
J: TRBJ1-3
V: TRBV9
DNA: TGTGCCAGCAGCTTTGGACAGGGGCGAGGAAACACCATATATTTT
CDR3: CASSFGQGRGNTIYF

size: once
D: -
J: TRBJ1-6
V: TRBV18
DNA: TGTGCCAGCTCAGGTCAGGGTTGGAATTCACCCCTCCACTTT
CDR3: CASSGQGWNSPLHF

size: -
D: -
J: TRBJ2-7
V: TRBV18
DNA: TGTGCCAGCTCACCAAACCGACAGACCTACGAGCAGTACTTC
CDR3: CASSPNRQTYEQYF